This passage covers 17 T cell receptor beta chains from one sample sequenced in a study of cytomegalovirus exposure and HLA in healthy donors. This PCR relied on a set of 60 Vbeta primers and 13 Jbeta primers. Some clones are missing from TCRdb's copy, which holds only in-frame ones; the method was immunoSEQ multiplex PCR. Of more than 90,000 clones listed, around 80% are singletons. Sequencing was performed on PBMCs. These receptors came from a woman between 55 and 75 years old in good health and CMV-seronegative.

The rearrangement uses TRBV4-3 and TRBJ2-3; TRBD2 aligns across 9 bases. Per the germline V gene, CDR1 is LGHNA and CDR2 is YSLEER. V lost 0 bases and J lost 6; bases outside the gene matches: 4. CDR3 size: 15 residues. The CDR3 DNA sequence: TGCGCCAGCAGCCAAGATACTAGCGGGCGGGATACGCAGTATTTT. Translating gives CASSQDTSGRDTQYF.

The chain recombines TRBV2 with TRBJ2-5; a weak D match, TRBD2 (5 bases). CDR1 and CDR2 (germline): SNHLY, FYNNEI. V lost 6 bases and J lost 1, with 12 bases in between. The CDR3 totals 14 residues. The CDR3 region is CASRALVTQETQYF. The CDR3 bases are TGTGCCAGCAGAGCACTAGTAACCCAAGAGACCCAGTACTTC.

This clone was counted between two and nine times. The CDR3 is CASSLALGGAEAFF. CDR3 sequence (DNA): TGCGCCAGCAGCTTGGCCCTGGGGGGGGCTGAAGCTTTCTTT. The chain links TRBV5-1 to TRBJ1-1, with D perhaps TRBD1 (5 bases). There are 14 residues in the CDR3. Germline CDR1 SGHRS, CDR2 YFSETQ. The V gene lost 0 bases and the J gene lost 6 bases, with 12 bases spanning the gap.

The rearrangement joins TRBV10-3 to TRBJ2-3; 10 bases line up with TRBD2. Looked up from germline, CDR1 is ENHRY and CDR2 is SYGVKD. This CDR3 has 15 residues. V dropped 6 bases and J dropped 2; count of bases not matched to a gene: 5. The CDR3 sequence is CAISLAGDVTDTQYF. CDR3 DNA sequence: TGTGCCATCAGCCTAGCGGGAGATGTCACAGATACGCAGTATTTT.

This clone is a singleton in its sample. The rearrangement links TRBV5-1 to TRBJ2-2, with 10 bases fitting TRBD1. Germline lookup yields CDR1 SGHRS and CDR2 YFSETQ. The CDR3 has 16 residues. V shed 4 bases, J shed 2 bases, and the junction held 5 bases outside the gene matches. CDR3 region: CASSPGQGVNTGELFF. The CDR3 region has the DNA TGCGCCAGCAGCCCCGGACAGGGGGTCAACACCGGGGAGCTGTTTTTT. Full variable domain (rest looked up from reference TRBV5-1 and TRBJ2-2): KAGVTQTPRYLIKTRGQQVTLSCSPISGHRSVSWYQQTPGQGLQFLFEYFSETQRNKGNFPGRFSGRQFSNSRSEMNVSTLELGDSALYLCASSPGQGVNTGELFFGEGSRLTVL.

This sequence joins TRBV5-4 and TRBJ2-3; TRBD2 matches 7 bases. CDR1 and CDR2 (germline): SGHNT, YYREEE (reference sequence). The CDR3 totals 16 residues. Trimming took 3 bases from V and 1 from J; bases not matched to a gene: 8. The DNA of the CDR3 is TGTGCCAGCAGCTACTCACCGGGAGGAGGCACAGATACGCAGTATTTT. Its translation is CASSYSPGGGTDTQYF.

The rearrangement joins TRBV6-5 to TRBJ1-3; 7 nucleotides match TRBD1. Per germline, CDR1 MNHEY and CDR2 SVGAGI. The junction had 5 bases not matched to a gene; V was cut back by 0 bases and J by 3 bases. The CDR3 has 16 amino acids. CDR3 residues: CASSYSTQGSGNTIYF. CDR3 bases: TGTGCCAGCAGTTACTCGACACAGGGGAGTGGAAACACCATATATTTT.

The V gene is TRBV29-1, the J gene TRBJ2-7; D uncertain. Germline loops: CDR1 SQVTM, CDR2 ANQGSEA. The CDR3 is made up of 13 amino acids. Trimming pared 2 bases from V and 3 bases from J, leaving 11 bases between. The CDR3 sequence: CSVESNTSYEQYF. The CDR3 DNA sequence: TGCAGCGTTGAATCAAATACAAGCTACGAGCAGTACTTC.

This chain joins TRBV4-3 and TRBJ2-1; TRBD2 matches 10 bases. V lost 3 bases to trimming and J lost 0 bases; unmatched junction nucleotides: 14. The CDR3 is made up of 20 amino acids. The germline V gene has CDR1 LGHNA and CDR2 YSLEER. The CDR3: CASSQLLAGSGFSSYNEQFF. The CDR3 region has the DNA TGCGCCAGCAGCCAGTTACTAGCGGGATCGGGCTTTAGCTCCTACAATGAGCAGTTCTTC.

The chain uses TRBV7-9 and TRBJ2-4; a weak D match, TRBD1 (6 bases). Germline CDR1 SEHNR, CDR2 FQNEAQ (reference sequence). The CDR3 is made up of 19 amino acids. Deletions cut 6 bases from V and 0 bases from J, with 24 bases between. CDR3 DNA: TGTGCCAGCAGTCAGGTGATACAGGGAAAACTTCTAGCCAAAAACATTCAGTACTTC. It specifies CASSQVIQGKLLAKNIQYF. Filled out from reference TRBV7-9 and TRBJ2-4, the complete variable domain reads DTGVSQNPRHKITKRGQNVTFRCDPISEHNRLYWYRQTLGQGPEFLTYFQNEAQLEKSRLLSDRFSAERPKGSFSTLEIQRTEQGDSAMYLCASSQVIQGKLLAKNIQYFGAGTRLSVL.

The chain uses TRBV6-1 and TRBJ1-4, with D perhaps matching TRBD1 (6 bases). Germline lookup yields CDR1 MNHNS and CDR2 SASEGT. Between the trimmed V and J ends, which lost 1 base and 7 bases, there was a span of 16 bases. The CDR3 is 16 residues long. The CDR3 sequence is CASSEGPRGEGEKLFF. Written as DNA, the CDR3 is TGTGCCAGCAGTGAAGGACCCAGGGGTGAGGGTGAAAAACTGTTTTTT.

The chain has TRBV6-5 and TRBJ2-5, with 10 bases fitting TRBD2. From germline, CDR1 is MNHEY and CDR2 SVGAGI. The CDR3 extends over 15 amino acids. After removal of 5 bases from V and 2 bases from J, the junction contained 5 bases not matched to a gene. The CDR3 region is CASSQGLATQETQYF. The DNA of the CDR3 is TGTGCCAGCAGTCAGGGACTAGCGACTCAAGAGACCCAGTACTTC.

This clone was counted a single time. The rearrangement joins TRBV6-5 to TRBJ1-2; no reliable D call. The V and J ends lost 6 bases and 4 bases respectively, with 15 bases between them. The germline V gene encodes CDR1 MNHEY and CDR2 SVGAGI. CDR3 length: 14 residues. The CDR3 loop is CASSTAPLGYGYTF. In DNA, the CDR3 is TGTGCCAGCAGCACGGCCCCTCTAGGCTATGGCTACACCTTC.

The chain joins TRBV6-5 to TRBJ2-7, with D perhaps matching TRBD2 (5 bases). Trimming pared 4 bases from V and 0 bases from J, leaving 13 bases between. CDR1 is MNHEY and CDR2 is SVGAGI in the germline V gene. The CDR3 covers 15 residues. The CDR3: CASSLLGESSYEQYF. The CDR3 DNA reads TGTGCCAGCAGTTTGTTGGGAGAGAGCTCCTACGAGCAGTACTTC.

The CDR3 loop is CASSPRTDLSPTDTQYF. In DNA form, the CDR3 reads TGTGCCAGCTCACCACGGACAGATTTATCCCCCACAGATACGCAGTATTTT. J is TRBJ2-3 and V is TRBV18, with a weak D call TRBD1 (6 bases). V was clipped by 1 base and J by 2 bases, with 16 bases between them. Germline CDR1 is KGHSH and CDR2 is LQKENI. CDR3 length: 17 residues.

The chain uses TRBV4-3 and TRBJ2-3, with TRBD2 as a possible D gene (6 bases). V dropped 0 bases and J dropped 6 bases, with 13 bases sitting between them. The V gene's germline CDR1 is LGHNA and CDR2 YSLEER. The CDR3 contains 15 residues. Here the CDR3 reads CASSQDAGSTDTQYF. The CDR3 region has the DNA TGCGCCAGCAGCCAAGATGCCGGGAGTACTGATACGCAGTATTTT.

Here the CDR3 reads CSVEEQENTEAFF. CDR3 sequence (DNA): TGCAGCGTTGAAGAACAGGAGAACACTGAAGCTTTCTTT. This chain links TRBV29-1 with TRBJ1-1, with TRBD1 as a possible D gene (5 bases). The germline V and J ends were trimmed by 0 bases and 1 base, with 6 bases remaining between them. Germline V gene data show CDR1 as SQVTM and CDR2 as ANQGSEA. The CDR3 runs to 13 residues. Combining the CDR3 with reference TRBV29-1 and TRBJ1-1 gives the whole variable domain SAVISQKPSRDICQRGTSLTIQCQVDSQVTMMFWYRQQPGQSLTLIATANQGSEATYESGFVIDKFPISRPNLTFSTLTVSNMSPEDSSIYLCSVEEQENTEAFFGQGTRLTVV.